The subject of this entry is one T cell receptor beta chain. Profiled with immunoSEQ multiplex PCR; TCRdb holds only in-frame clones, not every one. The repertoire holds about 150,000 clones, with more than 85% as singletons. The data were obtained in a study of blood T cell repertoires in COVID-19. The CDR3 is 13 amino acids. The germline V gene encodes CDR1 MNHEY and CDR2 SVGAGI. V was clipped by 9 bases and J by 6 bases, with 15 bases between them. The rearrangement uses TRBV6-5 and TRBJ1-5; D call uncertain. The sequence came from a man between 60 and 75 years old with COVID-19, enrolled during active disease. Sequenced sample: peripheral blood. The CDR3 region has the DNA TGTGCCAGTATAGCAATGGCGAGTCAGCCCCAGCATTTT. It specifies CASIAMASQPQHF.